These 7 T cell receptor beta chains were all obtained from the same sample, sequenced in a study of shared clonotypes between healthy human individuals. Profiled with immunoSEQ multiplex PCR; TCRdb holds only in-frame clones, not every one. This table has under 130,000 clones, approximately 70% appearing once. Sequenced: memory CD8+ T cells sorted from blood. Subset indicated: CD45RO+ cells pooled with CCR7-negative TemRA cells. All receptors derive from a woman in her thirties in good health.

The rearrangement links TRBV29-1 to TRBJ2-7, with a possible D match to TRBD1 (6 bases). V lost 6 bases and J lost 0, with 12 bases in between. Germline CDR1 and CDR2: SQVTM and ANQGSEA. The CDR3 spans 13 residues. The CDR3: CSVGTPHSYEQYF. CDR3 DNA sequence: TGCAGCGTCGGGACACCGCACTCCTACGAGCAGTACTTC.

In DNA, the CDR3 is TGCGCCAGCGGTAGCGGGAGGGCCATGAATGAGCAGTTCTTC. Its translation: CASGSGRAMNEQFF. The chain uses TRBV5-1 and TRBJ2-1; 11 bases agree with TRBD2. The CDR3 extends over 14 amino acids. The V gene's germline CDR1 is SGHRS and CDR2 YFSETQ. Trimming at V came to 7 bases and at J to 7 bases, leaving 7 bases not matched to a gene.

The chain carries TRBV5-4 and TRBJ1-2; possibly TRBD1 for D (6 bases). V lost 1 base, J lost 4 bases, and 8 bases lay in between. Germline values: CDR1 SGHNT, CDR2 YYREEE (reference sequence). CDR3 length: 13 amino acids. Here the CDR3 reads CASSLLTGYGYTF. DNA for the CDR3: TGTGCCAGCAGCTTGCTGACAGGCTATGGCTACACCTTC.

The chain couples TRBV7-8 to TRBJ2-7, with unresolved D. CDR3 length equals 14 residues. Germline V gene lookup returns CDR1 SGHVS and CDR2 FQNEAQ. V was pared by 1 base and J by 0 bases, with 7 bases between. The CDR3 spells CASSLVTSSYEQYF. The CDR3 DNA reads TGTGCCAGCAGCTTAGTTACCAGCTCCTACGAGCAGTACTTC. The variable domain in full, completed from reference TRBV7-8 and TRBJ2-7, reads GAGVSQSPRYKVAKRGQDVALRCDPISGHVSLFWYQQALGQGPEFLTYFQNEAQLDKSGLPSDRFFAERPEGSVSTLKIQRTQQEDSAVYLCASSLVTSSYEQYFGPGTRLTVT.

The rearrangement uses TRBV2 and TRBJ2-1; 8 positions match TRBD2. The V and J ends lost 8 bases and 4 bases, in that order; junction bases with no gene match: 4. Germline CDR1 is SNHLY and CDR2 is FYNNEI. The CDR3 length is 13 residues. The CDR3 is CASVAGPYNEQFF. The CDR3 DNA sequence: TGTGCCAGCGTAGCGGGACCTTACAATGAGCAGTTCTTC.

V gene TRBV10-3 combines with J gene TRBJ1-1, with no clear D. This CDR3 has 14 amino acids. V was pared by 6 bases and J by 3 bases, with 14 bases between. Germline values: CDR1 ENHRY, CDR2 SYGVKD. The CDR3 loop reads CAIRWARRDTEAFF. The DNA for the CDR3 is TGTGCCATCAGATGGGCCCGAAGGGACACTGAAGCTTTCTTT.

The J gene is TRBJ2-7, the V gene TRBV7-9; weak D call: TRBD2 (8 bases). Per germline, CDR1 SEHNR and CDR2 FQNEAQ (reference sequence). The CDR3 totals 16 residues. Trimming stripped 5 bases from V and 8 bases from J, with 25 bases between. As DNA, the CDR3 is TGTGCCAGCAGCCCCCGACTAGCGCAGGGGGTTAGCAAGCAGTACTTC. Translation gives CASSPRLAQGVSKQYF.